This is a list of T cell receptor beta chains from one sample in a study of Graves' ophthalmopathy and Graves' hyperthyroidism. TCRdb re-derived calls from the multiplex PCR reads in MiXCR, one entry per CDR3 protein. The data hold about 700,000 distinct CDR3 sequences, with roughly 41% observed a single time. The source material was peripheral blood. All receptors derive from an adult man with Graves' ophthalmopathy. The CDR3 runs from the conserved cysteine through the conserved F or W. Clone size appears in some rows only: once, few, many, or a class for an expanded clone.

TRBV11-2	.	TRBJ2-7	CASSLGQGTIYEQYF
TRBV20-1	many	TRBJ1-5	CSAVIRSNQPQHF
TRBV7-2	many	TRBJ1-4	CASSLLSRGKEKLFF
TRBV20-1	many	TRBJ1-2	CSATKGDYGYTF
TRBV29-1	many	TRBJ1-2	CSVERIRYGYTF
TRBV6-4	.	TRBJ2-2	CASSDQPNTGELFF
TRBV14	.	TRBJ2-6	CASSQVLGANVLTF
TRBV2	.	TRBJ2-6	CASSGGQGWTEAF
TRBV29-1	.	TRBJ2-2	CSAGPVGELFF
TRBV24-1	.	TRBJ2-5	CATSDPLAGPLETQYF
TRBV19	many	TRBJ1-1	CASSGHEAFF
TRBV7-8	.	TRBJ2-7	CASSKTSSSEQYF
TRBV3-1	few	TRBJ1-5	CASSPHPAQPQHF
TRBV12-3/TRBV12-4	.	TRBJ1-6	CASTQDLRNSPLHF